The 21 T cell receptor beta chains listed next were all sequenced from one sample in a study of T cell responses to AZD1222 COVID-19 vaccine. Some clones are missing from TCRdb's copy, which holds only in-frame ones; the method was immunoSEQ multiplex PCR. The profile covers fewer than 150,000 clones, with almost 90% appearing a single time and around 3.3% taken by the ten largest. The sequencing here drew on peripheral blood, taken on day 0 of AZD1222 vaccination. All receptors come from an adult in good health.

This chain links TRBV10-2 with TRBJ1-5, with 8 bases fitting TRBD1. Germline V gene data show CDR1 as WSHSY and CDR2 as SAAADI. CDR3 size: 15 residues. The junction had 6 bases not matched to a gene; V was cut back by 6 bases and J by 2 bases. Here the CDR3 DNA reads TGCGCCAGCAGAGACAGGGGACTTGGCAATCAGCCCCAGCATTTT. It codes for CASRDRGLGNQPQHF.

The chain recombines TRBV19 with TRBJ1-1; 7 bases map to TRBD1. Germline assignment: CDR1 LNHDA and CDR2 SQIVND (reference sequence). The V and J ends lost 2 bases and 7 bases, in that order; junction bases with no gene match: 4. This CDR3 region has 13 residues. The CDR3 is CASSIYTGDEAFF. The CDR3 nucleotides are TGTGCCAGTAGTATATATACAGGGGATGAAGCTTTCTTT.

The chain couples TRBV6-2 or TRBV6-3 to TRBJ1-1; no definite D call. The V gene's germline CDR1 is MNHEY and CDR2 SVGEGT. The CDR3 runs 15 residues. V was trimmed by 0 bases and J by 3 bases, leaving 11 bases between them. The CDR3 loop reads CASSYSSAVYTEAFF. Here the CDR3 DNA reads TGTGCCAGCAGTTACTCATCTGCAGTATACACTGAAGCTTTCTTT.

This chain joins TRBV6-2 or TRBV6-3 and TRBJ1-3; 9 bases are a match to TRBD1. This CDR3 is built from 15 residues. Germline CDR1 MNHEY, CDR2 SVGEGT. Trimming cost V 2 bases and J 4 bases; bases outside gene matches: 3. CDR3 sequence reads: CASSYQQGAGNTIYF. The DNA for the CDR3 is TGTGCCAGCAGTTACCAACAGGGGGCCGGAAACACCATATATTTT.

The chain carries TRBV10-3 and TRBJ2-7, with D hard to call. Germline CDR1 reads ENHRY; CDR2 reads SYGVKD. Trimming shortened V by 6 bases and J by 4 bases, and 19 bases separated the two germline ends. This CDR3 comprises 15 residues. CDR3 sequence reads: CAIRDPIASRYEQYF. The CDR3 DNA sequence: TGTGCCATCAGGGATCCGATAGCTTCGAGATACGAGCAGTACTTC.

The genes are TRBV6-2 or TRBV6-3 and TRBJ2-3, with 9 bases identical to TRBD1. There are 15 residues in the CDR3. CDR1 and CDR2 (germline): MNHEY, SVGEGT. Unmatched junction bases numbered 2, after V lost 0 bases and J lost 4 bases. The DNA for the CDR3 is TGTGCCAGCAGTTACTCGGGGGACAGGGCAGATACGCAGTATTTT. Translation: CASSYSGDRADTQYF.

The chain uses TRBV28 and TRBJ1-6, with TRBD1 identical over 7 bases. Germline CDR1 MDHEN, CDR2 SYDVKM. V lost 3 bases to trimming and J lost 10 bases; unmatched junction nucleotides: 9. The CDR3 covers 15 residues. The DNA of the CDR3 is TGTGCCAGCAGTTTGCAACAGGGGTTGGGATCACCCCTCCACTTT. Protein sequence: CASSLQQGLGSPLHF.

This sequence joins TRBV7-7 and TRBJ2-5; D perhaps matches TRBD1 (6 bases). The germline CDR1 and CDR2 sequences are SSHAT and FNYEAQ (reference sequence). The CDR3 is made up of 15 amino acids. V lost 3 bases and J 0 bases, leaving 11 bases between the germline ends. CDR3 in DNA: TGTGCCAGCAGCTTGACGGGACAAGACCAAGAGACCCAGTACTTC. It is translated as CASSLTGQDQETQYF.

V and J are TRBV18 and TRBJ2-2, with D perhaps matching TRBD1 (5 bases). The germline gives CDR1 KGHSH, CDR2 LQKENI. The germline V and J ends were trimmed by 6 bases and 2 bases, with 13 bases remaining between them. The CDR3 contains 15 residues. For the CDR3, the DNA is TGTGCCAGCTCCCCCCGTGACAGCAACACCGGGGAGCTGTTTTTT. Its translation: CASSPRDSNTGELFF. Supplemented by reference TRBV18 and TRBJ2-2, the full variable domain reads NAGVMQNPRHLVRRRGQEARLRCSPMKGHSHVYWYRQLPEEGLKFMVYLQKENIIDESGMPKERFSAEFPKEGPSILRIQQVVRGDSAAYFCASSPRDSNTGELFFGEGSRLTVL.

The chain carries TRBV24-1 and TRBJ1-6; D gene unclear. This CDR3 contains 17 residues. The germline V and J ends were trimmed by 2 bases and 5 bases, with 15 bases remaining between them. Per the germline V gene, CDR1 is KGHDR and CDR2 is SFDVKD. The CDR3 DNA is TGTGCCACCAGTGATTACCCCAATCCTTGGGATAATTCACCCCTCCACTTT. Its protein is CATSDYPNPWDNSPLHF.

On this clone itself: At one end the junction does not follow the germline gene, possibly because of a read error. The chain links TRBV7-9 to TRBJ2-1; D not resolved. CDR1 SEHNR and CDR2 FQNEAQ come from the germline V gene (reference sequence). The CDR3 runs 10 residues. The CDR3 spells CASSSPSLVF. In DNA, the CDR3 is TGTGCCAGCAGCTCTCCGTCCCTAGTCTTC.

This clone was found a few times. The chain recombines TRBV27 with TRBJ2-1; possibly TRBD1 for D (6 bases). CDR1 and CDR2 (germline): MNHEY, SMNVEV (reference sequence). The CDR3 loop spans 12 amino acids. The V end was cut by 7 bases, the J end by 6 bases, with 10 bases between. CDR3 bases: TGTGCCAGCACAGGGGTGCGCAATGAGCAGTTCTTC. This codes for CASTGVRNEQFF.

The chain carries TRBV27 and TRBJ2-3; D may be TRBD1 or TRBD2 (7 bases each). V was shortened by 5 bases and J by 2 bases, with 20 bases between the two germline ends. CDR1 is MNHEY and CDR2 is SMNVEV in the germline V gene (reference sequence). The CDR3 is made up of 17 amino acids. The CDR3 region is CASSMSGTAGTTDTQYF. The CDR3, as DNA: TGTGCCAGCAGTATGAGCGGGACAGCGGGGACCACAGATACGCAGTATTTT.

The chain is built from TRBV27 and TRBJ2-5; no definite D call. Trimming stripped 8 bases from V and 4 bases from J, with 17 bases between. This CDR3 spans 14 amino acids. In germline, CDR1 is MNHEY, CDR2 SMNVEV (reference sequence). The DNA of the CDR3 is TGTGCCAGCGGGCCCCGTAGGGTTGGAGAGACCCAGTACTTC. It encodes CASGPRRVGETQYF.

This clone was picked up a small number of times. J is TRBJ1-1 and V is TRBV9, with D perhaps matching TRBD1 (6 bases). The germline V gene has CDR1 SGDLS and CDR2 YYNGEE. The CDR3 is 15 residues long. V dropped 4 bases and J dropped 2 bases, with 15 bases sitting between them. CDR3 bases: TGTGCCAGCAGCCCCACTATAGGGGGAAACACTGAAGCTTTCTTT. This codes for CASSPTIGGNTEAFF.

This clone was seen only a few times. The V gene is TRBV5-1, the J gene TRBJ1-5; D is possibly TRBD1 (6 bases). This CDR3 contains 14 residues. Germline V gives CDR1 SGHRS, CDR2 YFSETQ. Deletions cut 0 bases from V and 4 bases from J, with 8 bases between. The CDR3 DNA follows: TGCGCCAGCAGCTTGGGACAGGAAAATCAGCCCCAGCATTTT. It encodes CASSLGQENQPQHF.

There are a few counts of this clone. The CDR3 nucleotides read TGTGCCAGCAGTACACAAAAAAGTGGATACCCTGATAATTCACCCCTCCACTTT. Translated, it gives CASSTQKSGYPDNSPLHF. The chain employs TRBV27 and TRBJ1-6; no firm D call. In germline, CDR1 is MNHEY, CDR2 SMNVEV (reference sequence). V was pared by 5 bases and J by 5 bases, with 22 bases between. The CDR3 has 18 residues.

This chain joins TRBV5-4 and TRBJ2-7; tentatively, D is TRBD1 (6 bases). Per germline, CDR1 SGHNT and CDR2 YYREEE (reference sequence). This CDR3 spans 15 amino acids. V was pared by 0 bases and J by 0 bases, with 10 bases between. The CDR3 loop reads CASSLGQDFSYEQYF. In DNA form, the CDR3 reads TGTGCCAGCAGCTTGGGACAGGATTTCTCCTACGAGCAGTACTTC.

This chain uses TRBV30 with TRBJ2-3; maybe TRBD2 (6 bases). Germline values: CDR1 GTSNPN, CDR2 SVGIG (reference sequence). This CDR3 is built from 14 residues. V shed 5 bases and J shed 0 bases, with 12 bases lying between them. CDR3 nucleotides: TGTGCCTGGGGGTTTAGCGGTAGCACAGATACGCAGTATTTT. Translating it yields CAWGFSGSTDTQYF.

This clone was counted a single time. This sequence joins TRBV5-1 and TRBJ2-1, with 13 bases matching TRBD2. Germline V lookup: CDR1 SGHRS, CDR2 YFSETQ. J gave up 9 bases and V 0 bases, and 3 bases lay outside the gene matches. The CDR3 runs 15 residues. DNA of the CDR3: TGCGCCAGCAGCTTGGGGACTAGCGGGAGAAGTGAGCAGTTCTTC. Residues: CASSLGTSGRSEQFF.

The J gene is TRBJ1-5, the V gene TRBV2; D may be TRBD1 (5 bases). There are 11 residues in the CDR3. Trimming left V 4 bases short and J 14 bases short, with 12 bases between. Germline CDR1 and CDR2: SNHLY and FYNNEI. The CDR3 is CASSADRDEHF. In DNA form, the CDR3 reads TGTGCCAGCAGTGCCGACCGGGACGAGCATTTT.